One sample yielded the 30 T cell receptor beta chains listed below, sequenced in a study of cytomegalovirus exposure and HLA in healthy donors. The primer mix had 60 Vbeta and 13 Jbeta primers. Measured with immunoSEQ multiplex PCR; TCRdb has only the in-frame clones, and not every one. The table for this sample gives about 31,000 clones. Sequencing was carried out using PBMCs. Source of these receptors: a female donor in good health and CMV-seronegative.

CDR3 sequence reads: CASSFAGGLQETQYF. The CDR3 DNA reads TGTGCCAGCAGCTTTGCGGGGGGGCTCCAAGAGACCCAGTACTTC. The chain has TRBV7-2 and TRBJ2-5; TRBD2 matches at 9 bases. The CDR3 spans 15 residues. Germline V gives CDR1 SGHTA, CDR2 FQGNSA. Unmatched junction bases numbered 3, after V lost 3 bases and J lost 1 base.

The chain is built from TRBV7-2 and TRBJ1-2; D may be TRBD1 (5 bases). V was trimmed by 0 bases and J by 6 bases, leaving 8 bases between them. The V gene's germline CDR1 is SGHTA and CDR2 FQGNSA. The CDR3 covers 13 residues. CDR3 residues: CASSLARADGYTF. The CDR3 bases are TGTGCCAGCAGCTTAGCCAGGGCCGATGGCTACACCTTC.

The CDR3 coding sequence is TGTGCCAGCAGTCCATATAATGGGGGGGTTGAAGCTTTCTTT. Translating gives CASSPYNGGVEAFF. The gene calls are TRBV27 and TRBJ1-1, with a weak D call TRBD1 (5 bases). The V end was cut by 5 bases, the J end by 7 bases, with 17 bases between. The germline V gene encodes CDR1 MNHEY and CDR2 SMNVEV (reference sequence). The CDR3 has 14 amino acids.

The gene calls are TRBV6-5 and TRBJ2-7; 11 bases are a match to TRBD2. The CDR3 has 15 amino acids. Germline assignment: CDR1 MNHEY and CDR2 SVGAGI. V gave up 0 bases and J gave up 2 bases; unmatched junction bases: 0. CDR3: CASSYSGLAAYEQYF. DNA of the CDR3: TGTGCCAGCAGTTACTCGGGACTAGCGGCCTACGAGCAGTACTTC.

Points on this clone: Other DNA sequences in this specimen translate into the identical CDR3. The chain has TRBV18 and TRBJ1-2; the D gene is possibly TRBD1 (6 bases). V lost 0 bases and J lost 4, with 12 bases in between. This CDR3 contains 15 residues. The germline gives CDR1 KGHSH, CDR2 LQKENI. CDR3 sequence (DNA): TGTGCCAGCTCACCACCTTCGTCACAGGGCTATGGCTACACCTTC. It is translated as CASSPPSSQGYGYTF.

The CDR3 sequence is CASSFGVPGGEAFF. Written as DNA, the CDR3 is TGTGCCAGCAGCTTCGGCGTCCCGGGGGGCGAAGCTTTCTTT. This chain connects TRBV5-6 to TRBJ1-1; possibly TRBD1 for D (6 bases). CDR1 is SGHDT and CDR2 is YYEEEE in the germline V gene. The CDR3 loop spans 14 amino acids. V lost 2 bases, J lost 8 bases, and 16 bases lay in between.

This rearrangement joins TRBV9 to TRBJ1-4; 11 bases are a match to TRBD1. Germline lookup yields CDR1 SGDLS and CDR2 YYNGEE. Trimming at V came to 4 bases and at J to 8 bases, leaving 7 bases not matched to a gene. CDR3 size: 15 residues. The CDR3 nucleotides are TGTGCCAGCAGCACACCGGGACAGGGGGACGAAAAACTGTTTTTT. Its translation: CASSTPGQGDEKLFF.

The chain combines TRBV6-5 with TRBJ2-7; possibly TRBD1 for D (5 bases). With 6 bases removed from V and 3 bases from J, the gap between germline ends came to 9 bases. The CDR3 contains 12 residues. CDR1 is MNHEY and CDR2 is SVGAGI in the germline V gene. The CDR3 DNA reads as TGTGCCAGCAGCAAAGACAGCTACGAGCAGTACTTC. This codes for CASSKDSYEQYF.

The gene calls are TRBV9 and TRBJ2-1; maybe TRBD1 (5 bases). V lost 7 bases, J lost 5 bases, and 16 bases lay in between. Looked up from germline, CDR1 is SGDLS and CDR2 is YYNGEE. The CDR3 spans 14 residues. CDR3 region: CASSRQGSDNEQFF. Written as DNA, the CDR3 is TGTGCCAGCTCTAGGCAGGGTTCCGACAATGAGCAGTTCTTC.

This chain links TRBV9 with TRBJ1-1; D not resolved. The CDR3 totals 14 residues. V was clipped by 3 bases and J by 5 bases, with 14 bases between them. Germline-derived CDR1 and CDR2 are SGDLS and YYNGEE. The CDR3 here is CASSAGITGTEAFF. The CDR3 DNA follows: TGTGCCAGCAGCGCCGGGATAACCGGTACTGAAGCTTTCTTT.

This chain joins TRBV19 and TRBJ2-7; 7 bases are shared with TRBD1. The trim removed 1 base at V and 0 bases at J, leaving 6 bases unmatched. Germline assignment: CDR1 LNHDA and CDR2 SQIVND (reference sequence). This CDR3 contains 16 residues. The CDR3 DNA reads as TGTGCCAGTAGTATAGGGGGACAGACCCTCTCCTACGAGCAGTACTTC. The encoded protein is CASSIGGQTLSYEQYF.

The gene calls are TRBV7-6 and TRBJ2-5; the D is unclear. Germline lookup yields CDR1 SGHVS and CDR2 FNYEAQ. CDR3 size: 13 residues. The V gene lost 2 bases and the J gene lost 1 base, with 5 bases spanning the gap. CDR3 loop: CASSLFIQETQYF. CDR3 nucleotides: TGTGCCAGCAGCTTATTCATCCAAGAGACCCAGTACTTC.

The rearrangement joins TRBV7-2 to TRBJ2-7; D is perhaps TRBD2 (5 bases). V lost 1 base, J lost 4 bases, and 8 bases lay in between. This CDR3 is 13 amino acids long. Germline loops: CDR1 SGHTA, CDR2 FQGNSA. CDR3 loop: CASSLVGGYEQYF. The CDR3 bases are TGTGCCAGCAGCTTAGTAGGCGGGTACGAGCAGTACTTC.

The chain is built from TRBV18 and TRBJ1-1; the D gene is possibly TRBD1 (5 bases). The germline CDR1 and CDR2 sequences are KGHSH and LQKENI. The CDR3 is 13 amino acids. The ends were cut back, 3 bases at V and 1 base at J, with 6 bases in the middle. DNA for the CDR3: TGTGCCAGCTCACCGCAGGGGAACACTGAAGCTTTCTTT. Residues: CASSPQGNTEAFF.

This chain links TRBV6-5 with TRBJ1-4, with D maybe TRBD1 (5 bases). V dropped 6 bases and J dropped 7 bases, with 9 bases sitting between them. This CDR3 is 12 amino acids long. Germline assignment: CDR1 MNHEY and CDR2 SVGAGI. The CDR3 DNA sequence: TGTGCCAGCAGACGGGGGAGTGAAAAACTGTTTTTT. It encodes CASRRGSEKLFF.

The chain couples TRBV11-3 to TRBJ1-3, with a tentative D call TRBD1 (6 bases). CDR1 and CDR2 (germline): SGHNT, YENEEA. V dropped 5 bases and J dropped 2 bases, with 10 bases sitting between them. The CDR3 runs 14 residues. For the CDR3, the DNA is TGTGCCAGCAGCCAACAGGGAACTGGAAACACCATATATTTT. Protein: CASSQQGTGNTIYF.

The chain carries TRBV5-3 and TRBJ2-1; TRBD2 matches 7 bases. TRBV5-3 is an ORF; its function is uncertain. The CDR3 extends over 16 amino acids. V gave up 4 bases and J gave up 2 bases; unmatched junction bases: 9. CDR3 sequence reads: CARSPHGAGPYNEQFF. The CDR3 coding sequence is TGTGCCAGAAGCCCCCACGGAGCGGGGCCCTACAATGAGCAGTTCTTC.

Frequency places this clone as medium-sized. The chain has TRBV10-3 and TRBJ1-4; no definite D call. The CDR3 has 14 amino acids. CDR1 is ENHRY, CDR2 SYGVKD, per germline. V shed 3 bases and J shed 7 bases, with 12 bases lying between them. CDR3 protein: CAISDLGSGEKLFF. The CDR3 coding sequence is TGTGCCATCAGTGATTTGGGTTCGGGTGAAAAACTGTTTTTT.

V and J are TRBV29-1 and TRBJ1-2; 8 bases are shared with TRBD1. V lost 7 bases, J lost 5 bases, and 18 bases stayed unmatched. From germline, CDR1 is SQVTM and CDR2 ANQGSEA. There are 16 residues in the CDR3. CDR3 in DNA: TGCAGCGCCCCAATCGACAGGGGTAGCGTTTCGTATGGCTACACCTTC. Its protein product is CSAPIDRGSVSYGYTF.

This chain joins TRBV5-1 and TRBJ1-2; D is perhaps TRBD1 (5 bases). From germline, CDR1 is SGHRS and CDR2 YFSETQ. There are 15 residues in the CDR3. The V end was cut by 0 bases, the J end by 4 bases, with 13 bases between. The CDR3 loop reads CASSLAGRDTYGYTF. The CDR3 DNA reads as TGCGCCAGCAGCTTGGCCGGCAGGGATACCTATGGCTACACCTTC.

This sequence joins TRBV15 and TRBJ1-2; D is perhaps TRBD1 (6 bases). V lost 4 bases, J lost 2 bases, and 14 bases lay in between. The length of the CDR3 is 15 residues. The germline V gene has CDR1 LNHNV and CDR2 YYDKDF (reference sequence). CDR3 coding DNA: TGTGCCACCAGCAAAGGTCCGGGACAAAACTATGGCTACACCTTC. Translated, it gives CATSKGPGQNYGYTF.

This chain uses TRBV11-2 with TRBJ2-3; 10 nucleotides match TRBD2. Germline CDR1 is SGHAT and CDR2 is FQNNGV. CDR3 length equals 17 residues. With 5 bases clipped from V and 0 bases from J, the junction kept 8 bases outside the gene matches. The CDR3 DNA sequence: TGTGCCAGCAGCACCGCTAGCGGGGGAGCTAGCACAGATACGCAGTATTTT. It is translated as CASSTASGGASTDTQYF.

The chain couples TRBV30 to TRBJ1-2; D unresolved. The CDR3 has 12 residues. Trimming pared 0 bases from V and 3 bases from J, leaving 5 bases between. In germline, CDR1 is GTSNPN, CDR2 SVGIG (reference sequence). CDR3 residues: CAWSVTDYGYTF. In DNA form, the CDR3 reads TGTGCCTGGAGTGTTACAGACTATGGCTACACCTTC. Full variable domain (outside the CDR3, taken from reference TRBV30 and TRBJ1-2): SQTIHQWPATLVQPVGSPLSLECTVEGTSNPNLYWYRQAAGRGLQLLFYSVGIGQISSEVPQNLSASRPQDRQFILSSKKLLLSDSGFYLCAWSVTDYGYTFGSGTRLTVV.

J is TRBJ2-1 and V is TRBV6-1, with 10 bases identical to TRBD1. V was pared by 7 bases and J by 4 bases, with 4 bases of the junction left unmatched. This CDR3 has 14 amino acids. The germline V gene has CDR1 MNHNS and CDR2 SASEGT. In DNA form, the CDR3 reads TGTGCCAGCACCGCGGGACAGGGGTACAATGAGCAGTTCTTC. This gives the protein CASTAGQGYNEQFF.

The chain couples TRBV7-8 to TRBJ2-3; the match to TRBD1 covers 10 bases. The CDR3 consists of 15 residues. The germline gives CDR1 SGHVS, CDR2 FQNEAQ. With 0 bases clipped from V and 4 bases from J, the junction kept 1 base outside the gene matches. DNA of the CDR3: TGTGCCAGCAGCTTAGCGACAGGGGGCGCAGATACGCAGTATTTT. Amino acid sequence: CASSLATGGADTQYF.

This chain links TRBV6-6 with TRBJ2-2; the D gene is possibly TRBD2 (6 bases). This CDR3 is 15 amino acids long. Trimming cost V 2 bases and J 4 bases, with 11 bases left between them. From germline, CDR1 is MNHNY and CDR2 SVGAGI (reference sequence). Written as DNA, the CDR3 is TGTGCCAGCAGTTACGGGGAGGTAGCCACCGGGGAGCTGTTTTTT. Translation gives CASSYGEVATGELFF.

The CDR3 nucleotides read TGTGCCAGTAGTATAGAGAGGGTAAGCAATCAGCCCCAGCATTTT. Its translation: CASSIERVSNQPQHF. The V call is TRBV19, the J call TRBJ1-5; unclear D gene. The CDR3 covers 15 residues. V lost 0 bases and J 1 base, leaving 7 bases between the germline ends. Germline assignment: CDR1 LNHDA and CDR2 SQIVND (reference sequence).

This sequence joins TRBV6-1 and TRBJ2-7, with D possibly matching TRBD1 (6 bases). Trimming left V 2 bases short and J 5 bases short, with 16 bases between. CDR1 MNHNS and CDR2 SASEGT come from the germline V gene. The CDR3 length is 15 residues. CDR3 DNA sequence: TGTGCCAGCAGTGAATTGGCAGGGGAGAGGGACGAGCAGTACTTC. Protein: CASSELAGERDEQYF.

CDR3 region: CASSIAGRANEKLFF. CDR3 sequence (DNA): TGTGCCAGTAGTATCGCAGGGAGGGCTAATGAAAAACTGTTTTTT. This chain joins TRBV19 and TRBJ1-4, with D possibly matching TRBD1 (5 bases). Germline V lookup: CDR1 LNHDA, CDR2 SQIVND (reference sequence). The CDR3 runs to 15 residues. V lost 3 bases to trimming and J lost 3 bases, with 11 bases between them.

The chain recombines TRBV4-3 with TRBJ1-1, with 7 bases matching TRBD1. The J segment lost 5 bases and the V segment lost 0 bases, leaving 9 bases of the junction unmatched. CDR1 is LGHNA and CDR2 is YSLEER in the germline V gene. The length of the CDR3 is 16 residues. The CDR3 sequence: CASSQEVYSGGTEAFF. In DNA form, the CDR3 reads TGCGCCAGCAGCCAAGAGGTTTATTCAGGGGGTACTGAAGCTTTCTTT.